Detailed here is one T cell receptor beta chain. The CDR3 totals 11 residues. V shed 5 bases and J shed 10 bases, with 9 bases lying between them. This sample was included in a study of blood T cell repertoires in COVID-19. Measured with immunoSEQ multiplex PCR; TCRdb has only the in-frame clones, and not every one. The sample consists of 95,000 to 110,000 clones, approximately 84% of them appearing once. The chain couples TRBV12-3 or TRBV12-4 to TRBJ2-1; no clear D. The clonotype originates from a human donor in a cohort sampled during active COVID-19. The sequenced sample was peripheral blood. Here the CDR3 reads CASSVLREQFF. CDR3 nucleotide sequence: TGTGCCAGCAGTGTTCTTCGGGAGCAGTTCTTC.